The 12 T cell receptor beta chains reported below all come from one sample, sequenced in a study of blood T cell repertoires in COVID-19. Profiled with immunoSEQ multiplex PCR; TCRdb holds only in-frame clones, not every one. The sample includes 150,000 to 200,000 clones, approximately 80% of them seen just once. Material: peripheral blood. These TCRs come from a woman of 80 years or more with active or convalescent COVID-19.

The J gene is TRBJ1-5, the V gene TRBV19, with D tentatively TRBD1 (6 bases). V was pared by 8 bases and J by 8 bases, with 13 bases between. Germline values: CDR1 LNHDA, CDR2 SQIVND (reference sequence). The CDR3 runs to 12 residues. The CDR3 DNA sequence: TGTGCCAGTCGGGACACCGGGGAGCCCCAGCATTTT. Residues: CASRDTGEPQHF. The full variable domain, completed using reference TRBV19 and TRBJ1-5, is DGGITQSPKYLFRKEGQNVTLSCEQNLNHDAMYWYRQDPGQGLRLIYYSQIVNDFQKGDIAEGYSVSREKKESFPLTVTSAQKNPTAFYLCASRDTGEPQHFGDGTRLSIL.

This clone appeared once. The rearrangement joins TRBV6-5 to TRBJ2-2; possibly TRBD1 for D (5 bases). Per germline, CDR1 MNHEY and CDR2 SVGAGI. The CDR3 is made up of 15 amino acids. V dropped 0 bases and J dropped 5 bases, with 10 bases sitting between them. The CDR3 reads CASSYSGEGTGELFF. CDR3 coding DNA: TGTGCCAGCAGTTACTCAGGGGAAGGTACCGGGGAGCTGTTTTTT.

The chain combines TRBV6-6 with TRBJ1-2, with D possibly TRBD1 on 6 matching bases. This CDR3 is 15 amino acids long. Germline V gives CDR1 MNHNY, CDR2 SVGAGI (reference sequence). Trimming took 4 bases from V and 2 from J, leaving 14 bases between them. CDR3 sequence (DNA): TGTGCCAGCAGTTCCCTTGGACAGACCAACTATGGCTACACCTTC. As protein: CASSSLGQTNYGYTF.

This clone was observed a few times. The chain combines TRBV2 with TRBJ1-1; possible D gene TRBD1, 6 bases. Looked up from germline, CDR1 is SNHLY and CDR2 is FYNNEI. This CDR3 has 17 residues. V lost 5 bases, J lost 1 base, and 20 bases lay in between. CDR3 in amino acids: CASSQRGWKQANTEAFF. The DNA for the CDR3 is TGTGCCAGCAGTCAAAGGGGGTGGAAACAGGCGAACACTGAAGCTTTCTTT.

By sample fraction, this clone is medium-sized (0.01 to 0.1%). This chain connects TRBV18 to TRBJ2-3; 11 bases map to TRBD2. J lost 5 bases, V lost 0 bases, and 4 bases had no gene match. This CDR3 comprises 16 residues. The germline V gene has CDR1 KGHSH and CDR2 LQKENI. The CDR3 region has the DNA TGTGCCAGCTCACCACCCGTAGCGGGGGGGCGAGATACGCAGTATTTT. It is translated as CASSPPVAGGRDTQYF.

CDR3 DNA sequence: TGTGCCAGCAGCCATACACAGGGGGTAGTTGGCTACACCTTC. It codes for CASSHTQGVVGYTF. The chain links TRBV7-2 to TRBJ1-2, with 8 bases identical to TRBD1. The CDR3 extends over 14 amino acids. Germline assignment: CDR1 SGHTA and CDR2 FQGNSA. J was trimmed by 7 bases and V by 5 bases; bases with no gene match: 9.

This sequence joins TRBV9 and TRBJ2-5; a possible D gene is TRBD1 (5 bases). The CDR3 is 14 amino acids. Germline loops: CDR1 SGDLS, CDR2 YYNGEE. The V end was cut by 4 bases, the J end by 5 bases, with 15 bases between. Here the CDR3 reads CASSPSGRDETQYF. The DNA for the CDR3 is TGTGCCAGCAGCCCCTCGGGCAGGGATGAGACCCAGTACTTC.

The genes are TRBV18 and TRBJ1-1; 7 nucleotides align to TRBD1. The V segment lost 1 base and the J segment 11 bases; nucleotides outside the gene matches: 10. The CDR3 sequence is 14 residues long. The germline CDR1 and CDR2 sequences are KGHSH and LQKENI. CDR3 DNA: TGTGCCAGCTCACCACAGGGGGCCGGCGGTGGGGCTTTCTTT. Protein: CASSPQGAGGGAFF.

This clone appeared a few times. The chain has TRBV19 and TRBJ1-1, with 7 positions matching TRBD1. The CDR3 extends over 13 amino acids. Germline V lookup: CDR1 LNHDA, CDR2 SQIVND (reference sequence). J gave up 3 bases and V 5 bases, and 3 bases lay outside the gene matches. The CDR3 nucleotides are TGTGCCAGTAGTCCCACAGGGGACACTGAAGCTTTCTTT. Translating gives CASSPTGDTEAFF.

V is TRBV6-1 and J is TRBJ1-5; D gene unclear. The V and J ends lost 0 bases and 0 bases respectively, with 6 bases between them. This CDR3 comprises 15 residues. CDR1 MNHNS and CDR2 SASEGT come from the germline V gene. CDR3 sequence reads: CASSEARSSNQPQHF. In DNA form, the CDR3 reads TGTGCCAGCAGTGAAGCGCGAAGTAGCAATCAGCCCCAGCATTTT.

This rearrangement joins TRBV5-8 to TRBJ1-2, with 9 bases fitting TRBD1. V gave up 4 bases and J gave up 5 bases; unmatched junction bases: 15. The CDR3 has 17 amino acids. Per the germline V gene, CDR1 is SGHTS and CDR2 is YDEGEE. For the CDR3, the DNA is TGTGCCAGCAGCCTCTCACGGGGACAGGGTTTAGTTTATGGCTACACCTTC. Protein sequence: CASSLSRGQGLVYGYTF.

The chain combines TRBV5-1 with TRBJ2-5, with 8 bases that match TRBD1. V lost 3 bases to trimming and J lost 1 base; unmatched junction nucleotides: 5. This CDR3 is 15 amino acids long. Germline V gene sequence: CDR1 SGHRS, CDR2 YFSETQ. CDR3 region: CASSSTGAPQETQYF. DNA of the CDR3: TGCGCCAGCAGCTCGACAGGGGCCCCCCAAGAGACCCAGTACTTC. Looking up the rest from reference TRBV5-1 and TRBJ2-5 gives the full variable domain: KAGVTQTPRYLIKTRGQQVTLSCSPISGHRSVSWYQQTPGQGLQFLFEYFSETQRNKGNFPGRFSGRQFSNSRSEMNVSTLELGDSALYLCASSSTGAPQETQYFGPGTRLLVL.